This TCR beta chain comes out of a study of blood T cell repertoires in COVID-19. Across the study: Sources were T cells, B-cell-depleted T cells, or PBMCs; the material itself was cDNA or gDNA.

The V gene lost 4 bases and the J gene lost 1 base, with 8 bases spanning the gap. Germline V lookup: CDR1 MNHEY, CDR2 SVGAGI. This CDR3 region has 15 residues. Original handling: Using reference gene primer amplification, nucleated cell counts were estimated. Assay used: immunoSEQ multiplex PCR; TCRdb lists only in-frame clones, some missing. V and J calls and clone size are as listed in that table; D and trimming were resolved from the DNA. The repertoire holds more than 85,000 clones, with around 90% as singletons. The rearrangement uses TRBV6-5 and TRBJ2-6, with D unresolved. The TCR was taken from a man in his 70s with acute or convalescent COVID-19. The material sequenced was peripheral blood. The CDR3 bases are TGTGCCAGCAGTTCTACGGTTTCTGGGGCCAACGTCCTGACTTTC. It codes for CASSSTVSGANVLTF.